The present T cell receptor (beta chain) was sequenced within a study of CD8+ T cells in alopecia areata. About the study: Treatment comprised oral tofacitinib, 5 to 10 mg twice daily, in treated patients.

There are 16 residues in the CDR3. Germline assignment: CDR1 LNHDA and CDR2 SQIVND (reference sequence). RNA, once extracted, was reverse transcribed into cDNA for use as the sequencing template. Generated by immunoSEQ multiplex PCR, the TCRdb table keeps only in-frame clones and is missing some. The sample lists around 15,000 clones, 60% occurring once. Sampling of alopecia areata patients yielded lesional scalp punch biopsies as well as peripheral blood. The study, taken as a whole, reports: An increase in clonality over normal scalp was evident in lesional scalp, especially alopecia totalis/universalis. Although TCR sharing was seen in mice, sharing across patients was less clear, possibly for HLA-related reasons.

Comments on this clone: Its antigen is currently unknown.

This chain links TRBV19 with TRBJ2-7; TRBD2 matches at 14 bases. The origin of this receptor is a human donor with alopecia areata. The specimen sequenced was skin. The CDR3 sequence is CATEGTSGSGSYEQYF. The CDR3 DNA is TGTGCGACAGAAGGGACTAGCGGGAGTGGGTCCTACGAGCAGTACTTC.